This T cell receptor (beta chain) was identified during a study of T cell repertoires in cytomegalovirus infection. Study-wide context: Both a matching HLA type and CMV infection were indicated by public TCR beta signatures.

The length of the CDR3 is 16 residues. Trimming took off 5 bases at V and 1 base at J, with 16 bases between the two ends. Germline loops: CDR1 SGHVS, CDR2 FQNEAQ. A single record per CDR3 protein comes from TCRdb applying MiXCR to the reads. The sample lists roughly 310,000 distinct CDR3 sequences, 25% to 35% occurring once. As concerns this clonotype: The antigen is not known.

The source was cultured PBMCs, collected from culture after CMV antigen stimulation. The rearrangement uses TRBV7-8 and TRBJ2-3; D may correspond to TRBD1 or TRBD2 (5 bases each). The receptor comes from a human donor in good health (CMV status not recorded). Some clones in this sample may be carry-over from other donors' samples. The CDR3 loop is CASSPTGGLGTDTQYF. Written as DNA, the CDR3 is TGTGCCAGCAGCCCTACAGGCGGGCTCGGCACAGATACGCAGTATTTT.